This T cell receptor (beta chain) was found in a study of cytomegalovirus exposure and HLA in healthy donors. Whole-study results and caveats: In a later analysis, the majority of CMV-associated beta chains seemingly showed HLA restriction. The study recorded around 160 TCR beta chains that were cytomegalovirus-associated.

Primers for the PCR totalled 60 Vbeta and 13 Jbeta. Assay: immunoSEQ multiplex PCR; the TCRdb copy retains only in-frame clones and omits some. The data show approximately 84,000 clones, roughly 73% seen once. This CDR3 comprises 15 residues. Germline CDR1 SGHTA, CDR2 FQGNSA. Trimming cost V 4 bases and J 6 bases, with 16 bases left between them. This clone was counted between two and nine times. Its specificity is not known. Sequenced input: PBMCs. J is TRBJ2-1 and V is TRBV7-2, with D hard to call. This clonotype was sampled from a man aged 40-50 years in good health and CMV-seronegative. As DNA, the CDR3 is TGTGCCAGCAGCTCAGGTGGTAGTTTGTCCAATGAGCAGTTCTTC. This sequence encodes CASSSGGSLSNEQFF.